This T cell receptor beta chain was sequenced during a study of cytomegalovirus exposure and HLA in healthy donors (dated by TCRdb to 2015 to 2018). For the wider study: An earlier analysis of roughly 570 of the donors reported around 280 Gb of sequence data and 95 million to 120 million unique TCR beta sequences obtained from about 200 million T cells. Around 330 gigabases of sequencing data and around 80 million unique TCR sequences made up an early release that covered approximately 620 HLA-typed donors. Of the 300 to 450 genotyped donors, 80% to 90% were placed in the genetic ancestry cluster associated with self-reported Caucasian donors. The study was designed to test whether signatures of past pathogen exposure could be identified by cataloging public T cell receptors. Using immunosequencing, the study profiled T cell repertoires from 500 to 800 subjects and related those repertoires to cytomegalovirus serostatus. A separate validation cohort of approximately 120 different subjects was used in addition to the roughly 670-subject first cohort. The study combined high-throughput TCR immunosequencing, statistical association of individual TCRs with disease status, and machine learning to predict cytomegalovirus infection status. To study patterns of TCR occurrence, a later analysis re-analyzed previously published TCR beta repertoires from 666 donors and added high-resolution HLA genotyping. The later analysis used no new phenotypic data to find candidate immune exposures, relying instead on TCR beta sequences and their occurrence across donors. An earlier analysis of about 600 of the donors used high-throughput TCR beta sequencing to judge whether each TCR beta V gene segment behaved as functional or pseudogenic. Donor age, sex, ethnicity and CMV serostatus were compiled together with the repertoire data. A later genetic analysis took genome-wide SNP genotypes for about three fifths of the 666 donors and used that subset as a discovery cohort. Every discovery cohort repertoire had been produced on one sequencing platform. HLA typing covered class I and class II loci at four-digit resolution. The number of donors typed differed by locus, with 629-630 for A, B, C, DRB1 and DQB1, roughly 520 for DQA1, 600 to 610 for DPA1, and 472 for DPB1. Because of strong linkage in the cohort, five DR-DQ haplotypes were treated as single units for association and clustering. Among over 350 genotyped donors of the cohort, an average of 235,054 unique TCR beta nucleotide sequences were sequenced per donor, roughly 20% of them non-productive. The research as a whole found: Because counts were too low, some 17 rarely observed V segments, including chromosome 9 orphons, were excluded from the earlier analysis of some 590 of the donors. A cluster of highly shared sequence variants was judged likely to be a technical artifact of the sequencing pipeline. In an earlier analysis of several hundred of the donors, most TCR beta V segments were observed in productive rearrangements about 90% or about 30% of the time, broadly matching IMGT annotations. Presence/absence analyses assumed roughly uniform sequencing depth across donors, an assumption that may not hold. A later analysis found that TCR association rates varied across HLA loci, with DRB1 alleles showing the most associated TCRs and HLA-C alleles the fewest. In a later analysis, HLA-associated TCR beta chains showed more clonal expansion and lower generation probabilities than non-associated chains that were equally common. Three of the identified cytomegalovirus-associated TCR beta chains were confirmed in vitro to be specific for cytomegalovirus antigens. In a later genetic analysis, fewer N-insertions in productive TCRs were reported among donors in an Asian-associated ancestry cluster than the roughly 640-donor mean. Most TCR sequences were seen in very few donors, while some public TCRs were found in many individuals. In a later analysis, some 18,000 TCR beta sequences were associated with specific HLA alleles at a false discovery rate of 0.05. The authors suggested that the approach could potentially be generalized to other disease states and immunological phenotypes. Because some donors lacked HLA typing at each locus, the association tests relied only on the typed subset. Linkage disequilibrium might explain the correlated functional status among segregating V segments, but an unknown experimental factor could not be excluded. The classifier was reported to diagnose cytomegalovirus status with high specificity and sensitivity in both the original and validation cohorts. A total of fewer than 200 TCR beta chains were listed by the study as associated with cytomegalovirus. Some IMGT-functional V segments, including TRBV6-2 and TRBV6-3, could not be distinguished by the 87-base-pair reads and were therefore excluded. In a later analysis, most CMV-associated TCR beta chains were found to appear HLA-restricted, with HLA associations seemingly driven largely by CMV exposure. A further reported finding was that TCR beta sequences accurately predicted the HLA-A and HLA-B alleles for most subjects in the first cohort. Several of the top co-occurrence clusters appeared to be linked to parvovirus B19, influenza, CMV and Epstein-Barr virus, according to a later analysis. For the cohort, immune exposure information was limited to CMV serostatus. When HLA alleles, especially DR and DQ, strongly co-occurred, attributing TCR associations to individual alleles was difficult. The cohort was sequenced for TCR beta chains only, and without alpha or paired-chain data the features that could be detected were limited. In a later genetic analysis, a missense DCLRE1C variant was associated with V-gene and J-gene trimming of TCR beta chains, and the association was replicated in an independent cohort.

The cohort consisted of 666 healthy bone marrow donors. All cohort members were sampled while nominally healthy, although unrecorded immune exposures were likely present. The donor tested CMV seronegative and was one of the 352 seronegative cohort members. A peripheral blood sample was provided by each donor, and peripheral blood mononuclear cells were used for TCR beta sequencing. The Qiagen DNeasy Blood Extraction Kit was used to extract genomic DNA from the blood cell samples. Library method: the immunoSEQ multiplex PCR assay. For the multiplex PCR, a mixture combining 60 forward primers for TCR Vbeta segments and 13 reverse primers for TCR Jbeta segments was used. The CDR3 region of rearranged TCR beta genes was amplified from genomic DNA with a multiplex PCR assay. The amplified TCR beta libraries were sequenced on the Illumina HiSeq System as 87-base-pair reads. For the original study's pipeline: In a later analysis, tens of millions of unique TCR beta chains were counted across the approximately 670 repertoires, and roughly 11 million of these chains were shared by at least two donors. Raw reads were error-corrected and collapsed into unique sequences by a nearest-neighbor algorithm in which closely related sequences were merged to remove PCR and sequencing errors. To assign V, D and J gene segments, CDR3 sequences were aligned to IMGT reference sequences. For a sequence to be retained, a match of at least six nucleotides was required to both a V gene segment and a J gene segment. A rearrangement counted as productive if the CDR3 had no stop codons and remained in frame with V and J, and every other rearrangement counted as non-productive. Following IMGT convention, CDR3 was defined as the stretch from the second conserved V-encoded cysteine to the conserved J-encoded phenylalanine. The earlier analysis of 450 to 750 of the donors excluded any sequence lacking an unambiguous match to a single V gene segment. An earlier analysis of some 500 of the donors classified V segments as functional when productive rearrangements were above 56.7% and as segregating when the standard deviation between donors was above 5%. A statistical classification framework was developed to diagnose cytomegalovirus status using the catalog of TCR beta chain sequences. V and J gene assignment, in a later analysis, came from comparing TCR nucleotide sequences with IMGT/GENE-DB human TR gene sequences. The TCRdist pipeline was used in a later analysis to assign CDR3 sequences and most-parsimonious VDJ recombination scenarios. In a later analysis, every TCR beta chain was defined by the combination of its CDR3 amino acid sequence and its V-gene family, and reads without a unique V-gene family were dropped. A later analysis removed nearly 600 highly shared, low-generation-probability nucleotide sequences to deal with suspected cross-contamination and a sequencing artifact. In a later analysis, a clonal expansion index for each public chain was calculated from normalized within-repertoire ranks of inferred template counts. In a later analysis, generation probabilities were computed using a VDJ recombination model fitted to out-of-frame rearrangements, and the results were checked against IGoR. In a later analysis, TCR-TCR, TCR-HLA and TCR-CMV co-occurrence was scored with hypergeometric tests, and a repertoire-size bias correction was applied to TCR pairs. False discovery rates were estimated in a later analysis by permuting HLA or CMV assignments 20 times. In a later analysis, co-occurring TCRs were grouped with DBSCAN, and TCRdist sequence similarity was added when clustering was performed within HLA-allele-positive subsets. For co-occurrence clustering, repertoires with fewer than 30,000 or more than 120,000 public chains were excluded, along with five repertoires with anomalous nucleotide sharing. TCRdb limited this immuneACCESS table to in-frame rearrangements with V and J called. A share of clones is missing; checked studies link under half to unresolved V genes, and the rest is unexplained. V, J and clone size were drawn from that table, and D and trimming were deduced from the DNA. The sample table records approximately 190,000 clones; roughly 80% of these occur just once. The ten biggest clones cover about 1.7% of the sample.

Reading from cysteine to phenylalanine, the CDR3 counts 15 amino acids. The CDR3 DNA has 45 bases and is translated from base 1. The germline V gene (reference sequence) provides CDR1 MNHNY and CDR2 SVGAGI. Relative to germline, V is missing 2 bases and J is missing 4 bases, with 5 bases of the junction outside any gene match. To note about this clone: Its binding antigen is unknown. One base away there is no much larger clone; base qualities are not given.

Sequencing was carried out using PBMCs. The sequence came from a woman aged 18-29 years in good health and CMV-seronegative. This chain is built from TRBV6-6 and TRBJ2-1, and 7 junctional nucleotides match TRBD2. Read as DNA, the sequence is TGTGCCAGCAGTTACGAGGGAGGGGTGTACAATGAGCAGTTCTTC. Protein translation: CASSYEGGVYNEQFF.